The source of this T cell receptor beta chain is a study of blood T cell repertoires in COVID-19. At the level of the study: Both acute and convalescent COVID-19 samples were obtained from the United States, Italy and Spain. From T cells, B-cell-depleted T cells, or PBMCs came the material, which was cDNA or gDNA.

How the authors handled the data: Nucleated cell number was recorded as an estimate derived from reference gene primer amplification. The method was immunoSEQ multiplex PCR; TCRdb's version includes in-frame clones alone and lacks a portion of them. D and trimming were read from the DNA, whereas the V and J calls and clone size are those reported in that table. The table lists approximately 250,000 clones, 85% of them singletons. The sample holds a few counts of this clone. This CDR3 is 12 amino acids long. Germline V CDR1 and CDR2: LNHDA, SQIVND (reference sequence). V lost 7 bases, J lost 3 bases, and 6 bases lay in between.

Sequences were obtained from peripheral blood. The sequence was obtained from an older woman with active or convalescent COVID-19. The rearrangement links TRBV19 to TRBJ2-2; maybe TRBD1 (5 bases). The CDR3 region has the DNA TGTGCCAGTAAAGGGGACACCGGGGAGCTGTTTTTT. Translating gives CASKGDTGELFF.